The 6 T cell receptor beta chains listed next were all sequenced from one sample in a study of Ad26.COV2.S vaccination and SARS-CoV-2 variants. Noted treatment: about 20 received Ad26.COV2.S at low or high dose, single or two shots; 5 received placebo; per-sample allocation not given. At day 63 after the first vaccine or placebo injection, samples were drawn. Clones were sequenced by immunoSEQ multiplex PCR, and TCRdb holds only the in-frame ones, with some missing. This sample has some 410,000 clones; around 92% occur once, and the top ten carry roughly 1.7%. The sample in question was peripheral blood, obtained in a trial of Ad26.COV2.S vaccine versus placebo. The origin of the receptors is a person between 18 and 65 years old who received the Ad26.COV2.S COVID-19 vaccine or a placebo.

This clone was detected only once. The rearrangement joins TRBV12-5 to TRBJ1-1; D possibly corresponds to TRBD1 (5 bases). V lost 0 bases and J lost 8, with 19 bases in between. The CDR3 is made up of 16 amino acids. CDR1 is LGHNT, CDR2 FRNRAP, per germline. CDR3 nucleotides: TGTGCTAGTGGTTTGGTAATGTCAGGGACCCCCACGGAAGCTTTCTTT. Its translation: CASGLVMSGTPTEAFF.

In this sample, this clone turned up once. V usage is TRBV7-2 and J usage is TRBJ1-6, with 7 bases aligning to TRBD1. The V gene end was trimmed by 5 bases and the J gene end by 7 bases; junction bases not matched to a gene: 11. Germline lookup yields CDR1 SGHTA and CDR2 FQGNSA. The CDR3 totals 16 residues. The CDR3 loop is CASSPRAGQSNSPLHF. The CDR3 coding sequence is TGTGCCAGCAGCCCCAGGGCGGGACAGTCAAATTCACCCCTCCACTTT.

The chain uses TRBV6-2 or TRBV6-3 and TRBJ2-1; 10 bases agree with TRBD2. V trimming: 2 bases; J trimming: 9 bases; junction bases outside the gene matches: 10. CDR1 is MNHEY and CDR2 is SVGEGT in the germline V gene. The CDR3 runs 16 residues. The CDR3, as DNA: TGTGCCAGCAGTTACCTCCCAGCGGGGGGGCTCGGTGAGCAGTTCTTC. Protein sequence: CASSYLPAGGLGEQFF.

This sequence joins TRBV4-3 and TRBJ1-1; 7 bases align to TRBD1. Germline V CDR1 and CDR2: LGHNA, YSLEER. Unmatched junction bases numbered 14, after V lost 4 bases and J lost 6 bases. This CDR3 has 16 amino acids. CDR3 in DNA: TGCGCCAGCAGCCTGGGGCCGGGACAGAGTTCTTCTGAAGCTTTCTTT. Amino acids: CASSLGPGQSSSEAFF.

Of note for this clone: Other DNA sequences in this sample translate to the same CDR3. The rearrangement joins TRBV28 to TRBJ1-5; D is unclear. The germline V gene encodes CDR1 MDHEN and CDR2 SYDVKM. The CDR3 runs to 11 residues. With 3 bases removed from V and 6 bases from J, the gap between germline ends came to 3 bases. The CDR3 DNA reads TGTGCCAGCAGTTTCGGTCAGCCCCAGCATTTT. Translating gives CASSFGQPQHF.

This sequence joins TRBV4-3 and TRBJ1-2; D possibly corresponds to TRBD1 (6 bases). Germline V lookup: CDR1 LGHNA, CDR2 YSLEER. CDR3 size: 18 residues. Trimming left V 0 bases short and J 7 bases short, with 24 bases between. The CDR3 protein is CASSQEGGILTGSRGYTF. The CDR3 nucleotides read TGCGCCAGCAGCCAAGAAGGTGGGATACTAACAGGGTCGCGTGGCTACACCTTC.